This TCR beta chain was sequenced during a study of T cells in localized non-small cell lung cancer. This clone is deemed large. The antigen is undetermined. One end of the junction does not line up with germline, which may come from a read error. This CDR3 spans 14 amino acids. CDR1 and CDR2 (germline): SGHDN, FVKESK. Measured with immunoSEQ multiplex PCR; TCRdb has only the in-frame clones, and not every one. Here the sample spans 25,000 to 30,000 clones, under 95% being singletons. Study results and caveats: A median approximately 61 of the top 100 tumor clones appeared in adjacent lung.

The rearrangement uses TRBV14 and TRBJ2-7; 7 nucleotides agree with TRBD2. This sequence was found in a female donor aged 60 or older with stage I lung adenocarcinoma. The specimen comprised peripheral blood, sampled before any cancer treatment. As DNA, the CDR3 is TGTGCCAGCAGCCAAGCGCGTGGGAGGGGCGAGGAGTACTTC. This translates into CASSQARGRGEEYF.